These 23 T cell receptor beta chains were all obtained from the same sample, sequenced in a study of identical twins. One entry per CDR3 protein results from TCRdb running MiXCR on the 5' RACE reads. This table has roughly 630,000 distinct CDR3 sequences, 7% to 7.5% appearing once. The same data also went into a second study, on yellow fever vaccine responses in identical twins.

The sequenced material came from PBMCs. The source is a woman younger than 35 in good health.

CDR3 sequence (DNA): TGTGCCACCAGTGATGGGACAGGGAGTAACTGGGCAACTAATGAAAAACTGTTTTTT. As protein: CATSDGTGSNWATNEKLFF. This rearrangement joins TRBV24-1 to TRBJ1-4; 9 nucleotides agree with TRBD1. The V and J ends lost 3 bases and 0 bases, in that order; junction bases with no gene match: 10. The CDR3 has 19 residues. CDR1 and CDR2 (germline): KGHDR, SFDVKD.

This clonotype was observed a handful of times. The V call is TRBV29-1, the J call TRBJ2-7; D possibly corresponds to TRBD1 (6 bases). The CDR3 is 17 residues long. V was pared by 5 bases and J by 1 base, with 24 bases between. Per germline, CDR1 SQVTM and CDR2 ANQGSEA. The CDR3 nucleotides are TGCAGCGTTCTGGCTGTGGAACAGGGATGGAGTTCCTACGAGCAGTACTTC. Translation: CSVLAVEQGWSSYEQYF.

This clonotype was detected a few times. This chain links TRBV7-6 with TRBJ2-2; D gene uncertain. V was pared by 2 bases and J by 6 bases, with 19 bases between. Germline CDR1 is SGHVS and CDR2 is FNYEAQ. This CDR3 is 17 amino acids long. The CDR3 DNA is TGTGCCAGCAGCTTAAATCCTATAACCGTAAGCCCCGGGGAGCTGTTTTTT. Its protein product is CASSLNPITVSPGELFF.

The sample holds many counts of this clonotype. The rearrangement links TRBV7-4 to TRBJ1-5, with a weak D call TRBD1 (6 bases). The CDR3 spans 17 residues. Germline V gene lookup returns CDR1 SGHVT and CDR2 SQSDAQ. Trimming left V 8 bases short and J 0 bases short, with 20 bases between. CDR3 protein: CASPTAGQPYSNQPQHF. In DNA form, the CDR3 reads TGTGCCAGCCCAACCGCAGGACAGCCTTATAGCAATCAGCCCCAGCATTTT.

The chain couples TRBV20-1 to TRBJ2-5; 9 bases line up with TRBD2. Germline V gene data show CDR1 as DFQATT and CDR2 as SNEGSKA (reference sequence). After removal of 5 bases from V and 5 bases from J, the junction contained 12 bases not matched to a gene. CDR3 length equals 15 residues. The CDR3 DNA reads as TGCAGTGCTGATTTAGCGGGAGTCTGGGAGGAGACCCAGTACTTC. It yields the protein CSADLAGVWEETQYF.

The chain employs TRBV11-2 and TRBJ2-3; D might be TRBD2 (5 bases). V dropped 1 base and J dropped 1 base, with 18 bases sitting between them. CDR1 and CDR2 (germline): SGHAT, FQNNGV. The CDR3 runs to 18 residues. The CDR3 sequence: CASSLGLATTVGTDTQYF. The CDR3 DNA reads as TGTGCCAGCAGCTTAGGATTAGCGACTACGGTGGGCACAGATACGCAGTATTTT.

In this sample, this clonotype turned up a few times. This chain joins TRBV7-9 and TRBJ1-4; 7 bases fit TRBD1. The CDR3 consists of 16 residues. Germline CDR1 reads SEHNR; CDR2 reads FQNEAQ (reference sequence). J was trimmed by 2 bases and V by 0 bases; bases with no gene match: 3. DNA for the CDR3: TGTGCCAGCAGCTTAGCTGAGGGGGCCACTAATGAAAAACTGTTTTTT. Protein product: CASSLAEGATNEKLFF.

The chain links TRBV7-9 to TRBJ1-4; D possibly corresponds to TRBD1 (6 bases). The V gene lost 2 bases and the J gene lost 6 bases, with 7 bases spanning the gap. Germline values: CDR1 SEHNR, CDR2 FQNEAQ (reference sequence). The CDR3 has 13 amino acids. The CDR3 DNA is TGTGCCAGCAGCTTATGGACAGATGAAAAACTGTTTTTT. Its translation is CASSLWTDEKLFF.

This clonotype was counted between two and nine times. CDR3 region: CSARLQGGNTIYF. The CDR3 DNA follows: TGCAGTGCTAGACTCCAGGGTGGAAACACCATATATTTT. V usage is TRBV20-1 and J usage is TRBJ1-3, with a weak D call TRBD1 (5 bases). Trimming shortened V by 2 bases and J by 3 bases, and 8 bases separated the two germline ends. This CDR3 comprises 13 residues. CDR1 DFQATT and CDR2 SNEGSKA come from the germline V gene (reference sequence).

Ten or more counts support this clonotype. Here the CDR3 reads CASSYATRALTEAFF. The DNA of the CDR3 is TGTGCCAGCAGCTACGCCACCCGGGCCCTCACTGAAGCTTTCTTT. V and J are TRBV7-8 and TRBJ1-1; no definite D call. CDR1 is SGHVS, CDR2 FQNEAQ, per germline. The CDR3 length is 15 residues. Trimming removed 4 bases from V and 4 bases from J, with 16 bases in between.

The chain has TRBV28 and TRBJ2-7, with 9 bases matching TRBD2. V lost 6 bases and J lost 2; bases outside the gene matches: 8. The CDR3 consists of 15 residues. CDR1 is MDHEN, CDR2 SYDVKM, per germline. CDR3 sequence: CASSTGVAGAYEQYF. The CDR3 region has the DNA TGTGCCAGCAGCACCGGGGTAGCGGGAGCCTACGAGCAGTACTTC.

Ten or more counts support this clonotype. V is TRBV20-1 and J is TRBJ2-3; D could derive from TRBD1 or TRBD2 (5 bases each). The CDR3 has 13 residues. Looked up from germline, CDR1 is DFQATT and CDR2 is SNEGSKA (reference sequence). V lost 3 bases to trimming and J lost 0 bases, with 7 bases between them. Written as DNA, the CDR3 is TGCAGTGCTAGGGGACCAAGCACAGATACGCAGTATTTT. It codes for CSARGPSTDTQYF.

The chain links TRBV18 to TRBJ1-1; possible D gene TRBD1, 6 bases. CDR1 is KGHSH, CDR2 LQKENI, per germline. This CDR3 comprises 16 residues. The V gene lost 2 bases and the J gene lost 0 bases, with 13 bases spanning the gap. CDR3 amino acids: CASSPSNGGLNTEAFF. For the CDR3, the DNA is TGTGCCAGCTCACCAAGTAACGGGGGCTTGAACACTGAAGCTTTCTTT.

The gene calls are TRBV19 and TRBJ2-3; the match to TRBD2 covers 7 bases. Germline values: CDR1 LNHDA, CDR2 SQIVND (reference sequence). With V trimmed by 6 bases and J by 4 bases, 4 bases remained unmatched. This CDR3 is built from 13 residues. The CDR3: CASRGGTADTQYF. DNA for the CDR3: TGTGCCAGTAGGGGGGGGACGGCAGATACGCAGTATTTT.

This clonotype showed up just a few times. V is TRBV4-1 and J is TRBJ2-5, with D perhaps TRBD1 (5 bases). V lost 1 base to trimming and J lost 2 bases, with 14 bases between them. Germline values: CDR1 MGHRA, CDR2 YSYEKL. The CDR3 contains 16 residues. The CDR3 loop is CASSQVLGKGQETQYF. Here the CDR3 DNA reads TGCGCCAGCAGCCAAGTCTTGGGGAAGGGGCAAGAGACCCAGTACTTC.

This clonotype turned up a few times. The rearrangement uses TRBV12-3 or TRBV12-4 and TRBJ2-2; D is perhaps TRBD1 or TRBD2 (6 bases each). Trimming took 4 bases from V and 7 from J, leaving 13 bases between them. The CDR3 spans 14 residues. CDR3 bases: TGTGCCAGCAGTTGGCGGGGCAGGGGCGGGGAGCTGTTTTTT. Translating gives CASSWRGRGGELFF.

This clonotype showed up just a few times. This chain links TRBV28 with TRBJ1-1; 9 positions match TRBD1. Trimming took 7 bases from V and 5 from J; bases not matched to a gene: 11. From germline, CDR1 is MDHEN and CDR2 SYDVKM. The CDR3 extends over 15 amino acids. In nucleotides, the CDR3 is TGTGCCAGCATGGGACAGGGAGCTGTAAGGACTGAAGCTTTCTTT. This gives the protein CASMGQGAVRTEAFF.

This clonotype has just a few counts. The CDR3 region has the DNA TGCGCCAGCAGTGAGTCGGGTGTACCGGGTACGCAGTATTTT. Translation gives CASSESGVPGTQYF. The chain recombines TRBV10-1 with TRBJ2-3; D ambiguous. The CDR3 spans 14 residues. Trimming cost V 0 bases and J 8 bases, with 12 bases left between them. Germline CDR1 is WNHNN and CDR2 is SYGVQD (reference sequence).

This chain links TRBV10-3 with TRBJ2-3, with D maybe TRBD1 (5 bases). The germline V gene has CDR1 ENHRY and CDR2 SYGVKD. V shed 3 bases and J shed 0 bases, with 10 bases lying between them. The CDR3 runs to 15 residues. The CDR3 sequence is CAISEQVTSTDTQYF. The CDR3 nucleotides are TGTGCCATCAGTGAACAGGTCACTAGCACAGATACGCAGTATTTT.

This clonotype was recorded many times. The V and J genes are TRBV20-1 and TRBJ2-5, with D possibly being TRBD1 (6 bases). Germline CDR1 reads DFQATT; CDR2 reads SNEGSKA (reference sequence). V was clipped by 3 bases and J by 6 bases, with 14 bases between them. The CDR3 covers 13 residues. Written as DNA, the CDR3 is TGCAGTGCTAGGACCCCACAGGGTCAGACCCAGTACTTC. This sequence encodes CSARTPQGQTQYF.

The rearrangement links TRBV2 to TRBJ1-2; D ambiguous. The CDR3 consists of 15 residues. Trimming stripped 2 bases from V and 2 bases from J, with 12 bases between. Germline V lookup: CDR1 SNHLY, CDR2 FYNNEI. The CDR3 reads CASSESSGINYGYTF. The CDR3 DNA reads as TGTGCCAGCAGTGAAAGTAGTGGGATCAACTATGGCTACACCTTC.

The table lists this clonotype with a few counts. The chain recombines TRBV5-1 with TRBJ2-2; D could derive from TRBD1 or TRBD2 (6 bases each). Germline V gene sequence: CDR1 SGHRS, CDR2 YFSETQ. This CDR3 has 17 residues. The V end was cut by 0 bases, the J end by 2 bases, with 14 bases between. The CDR3 region has the DNA TGCGCCAGCAGCTTGGTTCGTCGGGGGCTTAACACCGGGGAGCTGTTTTTT. Protein product: CASSLVRRGLNTGELFF.

This clonotype came up many times. The chain links TRBV27 to TRBJ1-5, with D hard to call. There are 13 residues in the CDR3. Germline loops: CDR1 MNHEY, CDR2 SMNVEV (reference sequence). Trimming removed 3 bases at V and 3 bases at J, with 6 bases between. The CDR3: CASSLVYNQPQHF. Written as DNA, the CDR3 is TGTGCCAGCAGTTTGGTGTACAATCAGCCCCAGCATTTT.